The sequence of this T cell receptor (beta chain) was determined in a study of PD-1 blockade in mismatch repair-deficient tumors (dated by TCRdb to the late 2010s). A note on the overall study: Between September 2013 and September 2016, around 91 consecutive patients with over ten mismatch repair-deficient cancer types, all previously treated and progressing, were enrolled in the trial. Tumor-associated T cell clones in the peripheral blood of patients responding to PD-1 blockade were tracked using deep sequencing of TCR CDR3 regions.

Broad study findings and their caveats: Tumor-resident clones, often undetectable in blood before treatment, expanded rapidly after pembrolizumab and then contracted, generally before radiologic responses.

For each enrolled patient, mismatch repair deficiency was established using either polymerase chain reaction or immunohistochemistry. TCR sequencing was performed for a few patients who responded to pembrolizumab therapy. The phase II trial prospectively tested pembrolizumab PD-1 blockade in advanced mismatch repair-deficient cancers regardless of tissue of origin. Peripheral blood T cell samples were gathered serially, both before PD-1 blockade started and at multiple time points afterward. Blood sampling times were reported as weeks after the first pembrolizumab dose. Libraries came from the immunoSEQ multiplex PCR assay. TCRdb carries this immuneACCESS record with in-frame sequences only. Its versions omit some clonotypes, under half of them owing to an unresolved V gene in the studies checked, with the rest unexplained. Present in this sample are about 120,000 clones, roughly 90% of which were seen just once. The ten largest clones capture around 11% of the sample.

Turning to this clone: The antigen this receptor binds is unknown. The sample holds no much larger clone one base away, and base qualities are not on file.

CDR1 and CDR2, per the germline V gene, are MDHEN and SYDVKM. The CDR3, cysteine through phenylalanine, is 19 amino acids long. Solely the CDR3 DNA is kept, with 57 bases framed from the first base. From V the trimming removes 2 bases and from J it removes 6 bases, while the gene matches leave 14 bases of the junction unaccounted for. This TCR was recovered from an adult with mismatch repair-deficient cancer. The chain uses TRBV28 and TRBJ2-1, and 12 junction bases match TRBD2. The input for sequencing was peripheral blood, taken 72 weeks after starting pembrolizumab. CDR3 loop: CASSLGLGPSGRAGNEQFF. The nucleotide sequence is given as TGTGCCAGCAGTTTAGGGCTAGGGCCTAGCGGGAGGGCGGGCAATGAGCAGTTCTTC.